This T cell receptor beta chain is drawn from a study of human T cells and chemical hapten exposure. Study summary: Across samples, TCR yields varied, mostly owing to small differences in pooled library volumes.

Indicated time point: patch test 1, 2 weeks after DPC sensitization. The treatment denotes: therapeutic diphenylcyclopropenone sensitization with weekly scalp DPC. MiXCR was run by TCRdb on the RACE reads, yielding one entry per CDR3 protein. The sample records approximately 100,000 distinct CDR3 sequences, roughly 9.6% being singletons. This clonotype was seen a handful of times. Germline V gene data show CDR1 as SGHRS and CDR2 as YFSETQ. This CDR3 spans 15 amino acids. The V gene lost 3 bases and the J gene lost 2 bases, with 14 bases spanning the gap. The J gene is TRBJ1-2, the V gene TRBV5-1, with a tentative D call TRBD1 (5 bases). The material sequenced was whole blood, taken in connection with sensitization to the hapten diphenylcyclopropenone (DPC). This receptor was identified in a woman aged 40 to 50 with alopecia areata. Some clones in this sample may be carry-over from other donors' samples. This chain's CDR3 is CASSWGTNPNYGYTF. CDR3 nucleotide sequence: TGCGCCAGCAGCTGGGGGACGAACCCAAACTATGGCTACACCTTC.